The following is a TCR beta chain sequence with its context. As yet, its antigen is unknown. The entry originates in a study of breast tumors, draining lymph nodes, adjacent tissues. Overall study results and limits: Findings are consistent with lymph node origin and intratumoral expansion of most tumor T cells.

The CDR3 extends over 16 amino acids. CDR1 KGHSH and CDR2 LQKENI come from the germline V gene. V was clipped by 2 bases and J by 7 bases, with 17 bases between them. MiXCR, applied by TCRdb to the multiplex PCR reads, yields one record per CDR3 protein. The table records around 25,000 distinct CDR3 sequences, under 30% of them present only once. This receptor was obtained from a female donor with breast cancer. Some clones in this sample may be carry-over from other donors' samples. This chain uses TRBV18 with TRBJ2-2; D could derive from TRBD1 or TRBD2 (6 bases each). The sample consisted of breast tumor tissue. The CDR3 bases are TGTGCCAGCTCACCAGATTGGAGCAGGGGAGGCGGGGAGCTGTTTTTT. Translation gives CASSPDWSRGGGELFF. The variable domain in full, completed from reference TRBV18 and TRBJ2-2, reads NAGVMQNPRHLVRRRGQEARLRCSPMKGHSHVYWYRQLPEEGLKFMVYLQKENIIDESGMPKERFSAEFPKEGPSILRIQQVVRGDSAAYFCASSPDWSRGGGELFFGEGSRLTVL.